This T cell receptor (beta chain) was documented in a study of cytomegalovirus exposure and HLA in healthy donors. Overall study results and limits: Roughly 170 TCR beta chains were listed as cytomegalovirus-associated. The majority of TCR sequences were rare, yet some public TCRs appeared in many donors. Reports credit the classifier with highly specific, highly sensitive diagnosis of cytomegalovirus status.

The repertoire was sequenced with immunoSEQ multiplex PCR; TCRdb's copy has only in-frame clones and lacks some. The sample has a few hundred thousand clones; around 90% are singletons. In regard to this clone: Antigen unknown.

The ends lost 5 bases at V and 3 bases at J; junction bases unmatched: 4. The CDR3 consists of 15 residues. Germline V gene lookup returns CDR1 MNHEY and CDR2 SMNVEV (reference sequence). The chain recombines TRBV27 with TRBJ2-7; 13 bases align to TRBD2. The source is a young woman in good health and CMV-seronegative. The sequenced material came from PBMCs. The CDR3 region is CASSTGLAGYYEQYF. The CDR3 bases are TGTGCCAGCAGTACGGGACTAGCGGGATACTACGAGCAGTACTTC.